Sequencing of this T cell receptor (beta chain) was carried out in a study of beta chain features in type 1 diabetes. The CDR3 runs 14 residues. V lost 5 bases to trimming and J lost 3 bases, with 11 bases between them. Germline values: CDR1 LNHNV, CDR2 YYDKDF (reference sequence). This clone has a handful of counts. No antigen is known for it. Cells sorted by CD45RO/CCR7/CD25/CD127/CD95/CD27 comprised CD4+ naive, central memory, regulatory and stem cell-like memory cells. Findings of the study overall: Within each of all four CD4+ subsets, Type 1 diabetes patients had TCRB CDR3s that were moderately but significantly shorter. Relative to healthy donors, patients appeared to have naive, central memory and Treg TCRB repertoires that were more similar. VDJ junctions sequenced from type 1 diabetes patients showed fewer insertions and more deletions.

Sequenced material consisted of expressed TCRB transcripts (all of the isolated RNA was reverse transcribed). Several million reads per sample on average were obtained from naive, central memory and regulatory T cell samples. This table comes from immunoSEQ multiplex PCR, and its TCRdb copy is limited to in-frame clones, with some not included. The sample consists of under 300,000 clones, roughly a tenth of them appearing once. What was sequenced was naive CD4+ T cells from blood. This sequence originates from a man aged 25-40 years with type 1 diabetes. The chain recombines TRBV15 with TRBJ2-1, with TRBD1 as a possible D gene (6 bases). The CDR3 here is CATSGGDNYNEQFF. CDR3 nucleotides: TGTGCCACCAGCGGTGGGGACAACTACAATGAGCAGTTCTTC. The variable domain in full, with the rest retrieved from reference TRBV15 and TRBJ2-1, is DAMVIQNPRYQVTQFGKPVTLSCSQTLNHNVMYWYQQKSSQAPKLLFHYYDKDFNNEADTPDNFQSRRPNTSFCFLDIRSPGLGDTAMYLCATSGGDNYNEQFFGPGTRLTVL.